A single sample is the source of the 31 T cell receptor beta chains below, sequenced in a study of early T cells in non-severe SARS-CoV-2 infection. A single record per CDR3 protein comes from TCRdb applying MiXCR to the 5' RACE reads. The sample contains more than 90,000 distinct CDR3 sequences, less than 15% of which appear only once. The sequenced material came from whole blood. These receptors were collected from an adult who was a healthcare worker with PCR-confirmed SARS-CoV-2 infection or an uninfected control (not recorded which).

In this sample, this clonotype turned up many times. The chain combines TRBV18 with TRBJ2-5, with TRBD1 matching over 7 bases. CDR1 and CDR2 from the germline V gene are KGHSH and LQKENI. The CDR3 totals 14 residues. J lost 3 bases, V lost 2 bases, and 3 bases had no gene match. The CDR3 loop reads CASSPTTGEETQYF. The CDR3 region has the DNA TGTGCCAGCTCACCAACCACAGGGGAAGAGACCCAGTACTTC.

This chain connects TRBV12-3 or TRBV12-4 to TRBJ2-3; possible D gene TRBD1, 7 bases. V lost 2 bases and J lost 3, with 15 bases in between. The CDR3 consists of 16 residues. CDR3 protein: CASSLPLPGGTDTQYF. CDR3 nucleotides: TGTGCCAGCAGTTTACCCCTACCAGGGGGGACAGATACGCAGTATTTT.

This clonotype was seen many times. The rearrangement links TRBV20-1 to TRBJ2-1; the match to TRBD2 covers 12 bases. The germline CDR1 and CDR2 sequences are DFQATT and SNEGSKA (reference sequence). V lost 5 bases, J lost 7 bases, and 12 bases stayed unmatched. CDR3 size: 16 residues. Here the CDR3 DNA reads TGCAGTGCTGAAAACCCCGGGGGACTAGCGGGTAATGAGCAGTTCTTC. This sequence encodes CSAENPGGLAGNEQFF.

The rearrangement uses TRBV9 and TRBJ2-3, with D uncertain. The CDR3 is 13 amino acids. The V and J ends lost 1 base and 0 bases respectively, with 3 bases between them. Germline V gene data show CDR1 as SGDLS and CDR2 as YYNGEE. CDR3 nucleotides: TGTGCCAGCAGCGTACTAAGCACAGATACGCAGTATTTT. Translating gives CASSVLSTDTQYF.

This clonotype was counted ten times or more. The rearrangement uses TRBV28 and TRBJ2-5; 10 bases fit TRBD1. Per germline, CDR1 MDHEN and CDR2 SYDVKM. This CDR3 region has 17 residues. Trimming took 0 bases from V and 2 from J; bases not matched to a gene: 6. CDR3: CASSLWIPGQGQETQYF. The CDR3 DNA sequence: TGTGCCAGCAGTTTATGGATACCGGGACAGGGGCAAGAGACCCAGTACTTC.

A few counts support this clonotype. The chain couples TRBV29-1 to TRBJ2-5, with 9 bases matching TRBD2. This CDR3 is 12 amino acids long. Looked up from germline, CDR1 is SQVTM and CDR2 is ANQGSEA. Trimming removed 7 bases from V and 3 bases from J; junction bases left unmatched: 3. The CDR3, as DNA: TGCAGCGCTGTAGCGGGGGAAGAGACCCAGTACTTC. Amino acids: CSAVAGEETQYF.

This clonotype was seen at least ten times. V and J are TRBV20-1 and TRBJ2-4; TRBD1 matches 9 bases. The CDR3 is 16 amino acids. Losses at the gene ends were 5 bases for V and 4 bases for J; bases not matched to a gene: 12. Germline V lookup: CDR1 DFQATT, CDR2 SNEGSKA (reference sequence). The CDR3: CSASRTGGLRKNIQYF. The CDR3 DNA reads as TGCAGTGCTTCACGAACAGGGGGCCTAAGGAAAAACATTCAGTACTTC.

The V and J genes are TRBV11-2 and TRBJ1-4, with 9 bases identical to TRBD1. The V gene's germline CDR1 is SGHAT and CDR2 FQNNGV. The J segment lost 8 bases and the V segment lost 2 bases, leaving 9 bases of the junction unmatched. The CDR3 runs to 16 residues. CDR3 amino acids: CASSLYRGQGREKLFF. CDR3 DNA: TGTGCCAGCAGCTTATACCGCGGACAGGGGAGGGAAAAACTGTTTTTT.

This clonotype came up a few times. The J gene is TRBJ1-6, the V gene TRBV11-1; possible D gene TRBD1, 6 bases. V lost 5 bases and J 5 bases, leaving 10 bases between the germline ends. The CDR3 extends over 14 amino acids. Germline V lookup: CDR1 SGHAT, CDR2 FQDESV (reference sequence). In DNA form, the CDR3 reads TGTGCCAGCAGCCGAACAGGGAATAATTCACCCCTCCACTTT. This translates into CASSRTGNNSPLHF.

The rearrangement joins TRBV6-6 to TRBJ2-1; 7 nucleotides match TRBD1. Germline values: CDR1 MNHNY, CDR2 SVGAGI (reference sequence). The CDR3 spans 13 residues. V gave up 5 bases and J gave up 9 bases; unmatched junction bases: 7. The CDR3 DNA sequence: TGTGCCAGCAGTCCGGACAGGTTCGGTGAGCAGTTCTTC. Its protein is CASSPDRFGEQFF.

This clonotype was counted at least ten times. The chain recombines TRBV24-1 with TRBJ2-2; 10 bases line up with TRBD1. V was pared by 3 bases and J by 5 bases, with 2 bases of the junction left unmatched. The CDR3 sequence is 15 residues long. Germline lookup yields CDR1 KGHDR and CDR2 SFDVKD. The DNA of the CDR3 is TGTGCCACCAGTGATCCGGGACAGGGGACCGGGGAGCTGTTTTTT. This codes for CATSDPGQGTGELFF.

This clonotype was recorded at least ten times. The chain's CDR3 is CASSFRGLNEKLFF. The CDR3, as DNA: TGTGCCAGCAGCTTTAGGGGCCTCAATGAAAAACTGTTTTTT. The chain is built from TRBV7-8 and TRBJ1-4, with a tentative D call TRBD1 (5 bases). The CDR3 runs to 14 residues. The germline V gene encodes CDR1 SGHVS and CDR2 FQNEAQ. Between the trimmed V and J ends, which lost 3 bases and 5 bases, there was a span of 10 bases.

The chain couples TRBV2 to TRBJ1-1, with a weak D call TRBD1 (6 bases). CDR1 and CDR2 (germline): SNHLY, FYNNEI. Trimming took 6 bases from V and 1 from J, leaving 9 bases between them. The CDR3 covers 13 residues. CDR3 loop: CASRGQRNTEAFF. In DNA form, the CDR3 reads TGTGCCAGCAGGGGACAAAGGAACACTGAAGCTTTCTTT. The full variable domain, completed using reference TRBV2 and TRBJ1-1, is EPEVTQTPSHQVTQMGQEVILRCVPISNHLYFYWYRQILGQKVEFLVSFYNNEISEKSEIFDDQFSVERPDGSNFTLKIRSTKLEDSAMYFCASRGQRNTEAFFGQGTRLTVV.

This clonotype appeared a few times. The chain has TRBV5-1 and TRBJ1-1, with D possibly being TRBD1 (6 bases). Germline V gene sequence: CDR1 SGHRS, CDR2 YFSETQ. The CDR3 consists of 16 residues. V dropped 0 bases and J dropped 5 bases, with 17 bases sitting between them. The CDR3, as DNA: TGCGCCAGCAGCTTGGAGGTGGGGGCCGGGAGGACTGAAGCTTTCTTT. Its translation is CASSLEVGAGRTEAFF.

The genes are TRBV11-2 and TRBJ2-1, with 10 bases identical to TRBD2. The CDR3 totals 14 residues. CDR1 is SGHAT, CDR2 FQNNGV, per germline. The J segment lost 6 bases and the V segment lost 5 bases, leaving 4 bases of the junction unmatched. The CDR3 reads CASSLQRGGNEQFF. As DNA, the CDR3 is TGTGCCAGCAGCCTTCAGCGGGGGGGCAATGAGCAGTTCTTC.

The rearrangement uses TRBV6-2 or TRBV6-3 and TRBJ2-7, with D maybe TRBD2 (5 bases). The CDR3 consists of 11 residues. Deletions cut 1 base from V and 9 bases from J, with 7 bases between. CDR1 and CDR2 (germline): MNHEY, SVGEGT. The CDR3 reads CASSYYRGQYF. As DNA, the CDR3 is TGTGCCAGCAGTTACTACCGGGGGCAGTACTTC.

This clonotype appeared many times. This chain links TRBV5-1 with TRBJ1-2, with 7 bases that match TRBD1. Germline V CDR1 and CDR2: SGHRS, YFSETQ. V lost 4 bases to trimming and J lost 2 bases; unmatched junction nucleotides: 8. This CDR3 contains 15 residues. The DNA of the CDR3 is TGCGCCAGCAGCCCGGGACAGTGGGGAAACTATGGCTACACCTTC. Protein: CASSPGQWGNYGYTF. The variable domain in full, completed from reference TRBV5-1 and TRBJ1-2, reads KAGVTQTPRYLIKTRGQQVTLSCSPISGHRSVSWYQQTPGQGLQFLFEYFSETQRNKGNFPGRFSGRQFSNSRSEMNVSTLELGDSALYLCASSPGQWGNYGYTFGSGTRLTVV.

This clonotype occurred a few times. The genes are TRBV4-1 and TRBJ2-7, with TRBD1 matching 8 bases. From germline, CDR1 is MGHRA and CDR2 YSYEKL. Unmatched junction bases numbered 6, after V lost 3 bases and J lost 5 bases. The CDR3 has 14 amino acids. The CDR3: CASSHAGQGNEQYF. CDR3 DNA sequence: TGCGCCAGCAGCCACGCCGGACAGGGTAACGAGCAGTACTTC.

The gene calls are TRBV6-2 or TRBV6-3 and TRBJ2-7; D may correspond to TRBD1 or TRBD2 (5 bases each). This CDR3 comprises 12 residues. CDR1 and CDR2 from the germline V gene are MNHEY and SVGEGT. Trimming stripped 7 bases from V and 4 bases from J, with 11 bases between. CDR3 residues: CASKRGEYEQYF. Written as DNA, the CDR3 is TGTGCCAGCAAGAGAGGGGAGTACGAGCAGTACTTC.

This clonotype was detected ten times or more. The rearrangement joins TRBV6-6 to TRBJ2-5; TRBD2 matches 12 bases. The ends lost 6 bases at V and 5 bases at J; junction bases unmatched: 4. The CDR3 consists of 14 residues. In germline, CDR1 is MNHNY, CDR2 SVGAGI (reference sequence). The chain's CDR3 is CASSLAGGRETQYF. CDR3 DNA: TGTGCCAGCAGCCTAGCGGGGGGGCGGGAGACCCAGTACTTC.

Here the CDR3 DNA reads TGTGCCAGCAGGGGCGGAAACGGGGAGCTGTTTTTT. It translates to CASRGGNGELFF. This chain links TRBV9 with TRBJ2-2; D not certain. Germline V gene lookup returns CDR1 SGDLS and CDR2 YYNGEE. CDR3 length: 12 amino acids. The ends were cut back, 5 bases at V and 7 bases at J, with 9 bases in the middle.

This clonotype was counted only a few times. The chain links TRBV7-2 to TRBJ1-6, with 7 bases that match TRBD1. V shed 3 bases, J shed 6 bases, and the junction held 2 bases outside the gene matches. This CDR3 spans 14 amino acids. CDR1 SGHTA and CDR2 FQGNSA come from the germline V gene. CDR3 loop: CASSLGTVNSPLHF. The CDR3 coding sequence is TGTGCCAGCAGCTTGGGGACAGTTAATTCACCCCTCCACTTT.

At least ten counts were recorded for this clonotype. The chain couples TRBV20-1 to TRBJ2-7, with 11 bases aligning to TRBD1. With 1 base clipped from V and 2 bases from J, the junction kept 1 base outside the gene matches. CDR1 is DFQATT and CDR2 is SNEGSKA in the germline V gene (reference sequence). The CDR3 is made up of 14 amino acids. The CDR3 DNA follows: TGCAGTGCTAGAGGGGACAGGGGGACCTACGAGCAGTACTTC. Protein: CSARGDRGTYEQYF.

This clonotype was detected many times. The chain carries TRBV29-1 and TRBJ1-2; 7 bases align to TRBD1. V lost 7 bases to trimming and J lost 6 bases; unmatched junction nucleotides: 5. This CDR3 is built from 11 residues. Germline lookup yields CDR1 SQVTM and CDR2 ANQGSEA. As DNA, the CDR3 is TGCAGCGCCGAGGACAGGAATGGCTACACCTTC. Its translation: CSAEDRNGYTF.

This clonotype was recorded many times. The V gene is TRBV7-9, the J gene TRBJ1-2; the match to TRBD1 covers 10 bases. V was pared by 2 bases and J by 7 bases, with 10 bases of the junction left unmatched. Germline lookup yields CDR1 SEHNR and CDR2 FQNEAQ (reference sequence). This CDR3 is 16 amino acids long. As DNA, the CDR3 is TGTGCCAGCAGCTTAAAGGGCCCGACAGGGGGCTCTGGCTACACCTTC. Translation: CASSLKGPTGGSGYTF. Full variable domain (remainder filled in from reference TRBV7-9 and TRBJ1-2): DTGVSQNPRHKITKRGQNVTFRCDPISEHNRLYWYRQTLGQGPEFLTYFQNEAQLEKSRLLSDRFSAERPKGSFSTLEIQRTEQGDSAMYLCASSLKGPTGGSGYTFGSGTRLTVV.

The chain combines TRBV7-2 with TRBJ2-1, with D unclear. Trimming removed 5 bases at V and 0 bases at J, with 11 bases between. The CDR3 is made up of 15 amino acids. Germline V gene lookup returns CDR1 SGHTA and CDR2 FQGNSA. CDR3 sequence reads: CASSLAESSYNEQFF. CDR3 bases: TGTGCCAGCAGCCTGGCGGAGAGCTCCTACAATGAGCAGTTCTTC.

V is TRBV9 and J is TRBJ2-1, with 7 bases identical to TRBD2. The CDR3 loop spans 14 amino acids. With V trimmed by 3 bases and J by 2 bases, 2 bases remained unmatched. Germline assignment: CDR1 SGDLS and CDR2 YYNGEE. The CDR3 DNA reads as TGTGCCAGCAGCGGAAGCGGGACCTACAATGAGCAGTTCTTC. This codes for CASSGSGTYNEQFF.

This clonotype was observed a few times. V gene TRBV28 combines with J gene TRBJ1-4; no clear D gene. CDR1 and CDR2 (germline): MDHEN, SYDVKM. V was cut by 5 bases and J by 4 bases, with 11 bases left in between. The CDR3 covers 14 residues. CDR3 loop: CASSPGWLNEKLFF. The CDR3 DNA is TGTGCCAGCAGTCCGGGTTGGCTTAATGAAAAACTGTTTTTT.

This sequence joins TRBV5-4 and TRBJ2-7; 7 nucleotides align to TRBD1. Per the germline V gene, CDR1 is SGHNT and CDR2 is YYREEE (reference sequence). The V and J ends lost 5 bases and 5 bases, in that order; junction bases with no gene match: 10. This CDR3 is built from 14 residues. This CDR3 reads CASRPDRANNEQYF. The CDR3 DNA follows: TGTGCCAGCAGACCCGACAGGGCCAACAACGAGCAGTACTTC.

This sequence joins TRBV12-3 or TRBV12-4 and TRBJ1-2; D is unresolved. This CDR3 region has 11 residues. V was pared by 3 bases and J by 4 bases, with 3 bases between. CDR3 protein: CASSFAYGYTF. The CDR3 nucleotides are TGTGCCAGCAGTTTCGCCTATGGCTACACCTTC.

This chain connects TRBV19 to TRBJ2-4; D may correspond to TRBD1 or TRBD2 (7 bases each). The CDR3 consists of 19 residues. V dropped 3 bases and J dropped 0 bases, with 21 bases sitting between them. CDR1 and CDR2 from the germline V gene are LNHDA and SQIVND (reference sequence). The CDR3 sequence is CASSIGARGGPLAKNIQYF. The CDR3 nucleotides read TGTGCCAGTAGTATCGGGGCCAGGGGGGGACCCCTAGCCAAAAACATTCAGTACTTC.